A single sample gave rise to the 6 T cell receptor beta chains below, sequenced in a study of a mutant IDH1 vaccine in newly diagnosed glioma. Antigens for these TCRs are unknown. Sequencing used immunoSEQ multiplex PCR; TCRdb keeps in-frame clones, though not all of them. This table has approximately 50,000 clones, 70% to 85% appearing once. Time point of the sample: week 35, safety follow-up. Every vaccination contained 300 ug of the mutant IDH1 20-mer peptide and was paired with topical imiquimod. The sequencing used PBMCs, collected from a glioma patient whose treatment included an IDH1 peptide vaccine. Source of these receptors: a man aged 35-49 years with glioma.

The rearrangement links TRBV29-1 to TRBJ1-3; no reliable D call. V was trimmed by 5 bases and J by 2 bases, leaving 10 bases between them. This CDR3 is 13 amino acids long. Per germline, CDR1 SQVTM and CDR2 ANQGSEA. DNA for the CDR3: TGCAGCGTTACCCCGGAACCTGGAAACACCATATATTTT. Its protein is CSVTPEPGNTIYF.

This clone was detected once. V usage is TRBV6-6 and J usage is TRBJ2-5, with 14 bases aligning to TRBD2. V dropped 6 bases and J dropped 5; count of bases not matched to a gene: 8. In germline, CDR1 is MNHNY, CDR2 SVGAGI (reference sequence). This CDR3 is 16 amino acids long. The chain's CDR3 is CASSQGLAGGLETQYF. The CDR3, as DNA: TGTGCCAGCAGCCAAGGACTAGCGGGGGGACTGGAGACCCAGTACTTC.

The chain uses TRBV19 and TRBJ1-3, with D possibly matching TRBD1 (6 bases). The germline V gene has CDR1 LNHDA and CDR2 SQIVND (reference sequence). CDR3 length: 12 residues. Trimming took 5 bases from V and 8 from J, leaving 10 bases between them. DNA of the CDR3: TGTGCCAGTAGTCCGGAGGGGGACACCATATATTTT. Protein sequence: CASSPEGDTIYF.

J is TRBJ2-5 and V is TRBV5-1, with 9 bases fitting TRBD2. This CDR3 is 14 amino acids long. Germline lookup yields CDR1 SGHRS and CDR2 YFSETQ. After removal of 4 bases from V and 5 bases from J, the junction contained 6 bases not matched to a gene. The CDR3 sequence is CASSPRGGWETQYF. CDR3 sequence (DNA): TGCGCCAGCAGCCCGCGGGGGGGCTGGGAGACCCAGTACTTC.

V usage is TRBV4-1 and J usage is TRBJ2-7, with D uncertain. Germline V gene lookup returns CDR1 MGHRA and CDR2 YSYEKL. The CDR3 extends over 15 amino acids. Trimming left V 1 base short and J 0 bases short, with 10 bases between. CDR3 loop: CASSQVGRTSYEQYF. The CDR3 region has the DNA TGCGCCAGCAGCCAAGTGGGCAGAACCTCCTACGAGCAGTACTTC.

The V gene is TRBV7-9, the J gene TRBJ2-1, with 10 bases that match TRBD1. J lost 8 bases, V lost 4 bases, and 11 bases had no gene match. CDR3 length: 16 amino acids. From germline, CDR1 is SEHNR and CDR2 FQNEAQ (reference sequence). CDR3 in amino acids: CASSSIRDRGFYEQFF. The CDR3 nucleotides read TGTGCCAGCAGCTCTATACGGGACAGGGGCTTCTATGAGCAGTTCTTC.